This paragraph covers one T cell receptor beta chain sequence. The entry originates in a study of blood T cell repertoires in COVID-19. Study overall: The samples span acute and convalescent COVID-19 from the United States, Italy and Spain.

The assay was immunoSEQ multiplex PCR, and TCRdb's table has in-frame clones only and misses some. The sample shows under 200,000 clones, 84% of them seen only once. V lost 6 bases, J lost 0 bases, and 11 bases lay in between. Germline assignment: CDR1 MNHNY and CDR2 SVGAGI (reference sequence). The CDR3 consists of 14 residues. Participant-reported clinical history was the basis for cohort assignment. Exposed participants came across a COVID-19 case within 2 weeks before study entry. This chain uses TRBV6-6 with TRBJ2-5; the D gene is possibly TRBD1 (6 bases). What was sequenced was PBMCs or T cells enriched from blood (not recorded which). The clonotype comes from a woman aged 25-40 years who had been exposed to COVID-19. The CDR3 coding sequence is TGTGCCAGCAGGCAGGACAGTCACCAAGAGACCCAGTACTTC. Its translation is CASRQDSHQETQYF.